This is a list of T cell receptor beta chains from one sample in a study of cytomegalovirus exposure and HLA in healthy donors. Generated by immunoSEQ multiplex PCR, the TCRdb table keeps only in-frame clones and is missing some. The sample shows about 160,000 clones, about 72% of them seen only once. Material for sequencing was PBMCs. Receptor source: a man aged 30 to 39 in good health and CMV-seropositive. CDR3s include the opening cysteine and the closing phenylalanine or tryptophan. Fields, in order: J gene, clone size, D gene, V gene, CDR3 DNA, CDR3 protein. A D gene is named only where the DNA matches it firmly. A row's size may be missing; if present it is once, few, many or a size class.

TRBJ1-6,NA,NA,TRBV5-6,TGTGCCAGCAACTCTGGGGGGTTTTCGTCACCCCTCCACTTT,CASNSGGFSSPLHF
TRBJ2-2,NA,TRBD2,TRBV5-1,TGCGCCAGCAGCCCCCGGACTAGCGGGGGGGCCTGGGAGCTGTTTTTT,CASSPRTSGGAWELFF
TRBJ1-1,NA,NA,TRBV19,TGTGCCAGCGAAGGGGCCTCTGACACTGAAGCTTTCTTT,CASEGASDTEAFF
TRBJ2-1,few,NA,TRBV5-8,TGTGCCAGCAGCAGGTACAGGGAGGGTAGGTACAATGAGCAGTTCTTC,CASSRYREGRYNEQFF
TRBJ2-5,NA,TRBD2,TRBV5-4,TGTGCCAGCAGCTTGGTTGTACAGCGGGGGGGGTTCAGGGAGACCCAGTACTTC,CASSLVVQRGGFRETQYF
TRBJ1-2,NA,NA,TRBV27,TGTGCCAGCAGTCCCCGAAAAGAGAACTATGGCTACACCTTC,CASSPRKENYGYTF
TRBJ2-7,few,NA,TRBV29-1,TGCAGCGCAACCAGGGGTTCCTACGAGCAGTACTTC,CSATRGSYEQYF
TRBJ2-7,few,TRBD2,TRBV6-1,TGTGCCAGCAGTGCGGGCGGGGGGATTGTGTACGAGCAGTACTTC,CASSAGGGIVYEQYF
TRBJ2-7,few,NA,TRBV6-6,TGTGCCAGCAGTTACCCAACCGGGGGTAGCTCCTACGAGCAGTACTTC,CASSYPTGGSSYEQYF
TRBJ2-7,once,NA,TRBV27,TGTGCCAGCAGTTACGGCAGGGGTTACGAGCAGTACTTC,CASSYGRGYEQYF
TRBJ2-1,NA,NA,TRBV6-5,TGTGCCAGCAGCCCTTGGGGCCCGGGTGAGCAGTTCTTC,CASSPWGPGEQFF
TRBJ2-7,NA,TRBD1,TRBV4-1,TGCGCCAGCAGCCAGACAGACAGGGAGTACTACGAGCAGTACTTC,CASSQTDREYYEQYF
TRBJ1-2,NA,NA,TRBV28,TGTGCCAGCAGTTCGCTTCTCCCGGGGTCTGAGGCGCTGCGTGGCTACACCTTC,CASSSLLPGSEALRGYTF
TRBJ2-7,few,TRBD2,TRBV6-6,TGTGCCAGCACCAGGAGCGGGGGGACCTACGAGCAGTACTTC,CASTRSGGTYEQYF
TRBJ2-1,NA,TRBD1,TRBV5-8,TGTGCCAGCAGCTCATACTCCGGGACAGCCCTCCGAGCGCAGTTCTTC,CASSSYSGTALRAQFF
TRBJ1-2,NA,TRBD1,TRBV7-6,TGTGCCAGCAGCTCACAGGACAGGGCTCACTATGGCTACACCTTC,CASSSQDRAHYGYTF
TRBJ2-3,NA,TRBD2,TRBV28,TGTGCCAGCAGTTTAGGGGGGGGATTTCGGGGAACAGATACGCAGTATTTT,CASSLGGGFRGTDTQYF
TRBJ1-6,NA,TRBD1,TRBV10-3,TGTGCCATCAGTGTCGACAGGGGTGCCAATTCACCCCTCCACTTT,CAISVDRGANSPLHF
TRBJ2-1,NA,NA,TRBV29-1,TGCAGCGTGTTGGGGGGTCCCTCCTACAATGAGCAGTTCTTC,CSVLGGPSYNEQFF
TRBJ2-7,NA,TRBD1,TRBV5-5,TGTGCCAGCAGCTGGCGTACCGGGACAGGGATAACCTACGAGCAGTACTTC,CASSWRTGTGITYEQYF
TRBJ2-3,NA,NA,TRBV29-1,TGCAGCGTCCACAGGGACGGGCTAGCTAGCACAGATACGCAGTATTTT,CSVHRDGLASTDTQYF
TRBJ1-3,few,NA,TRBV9,TGTGCCAGCAGCGTACAGGGGTATTCTGGAAACACCATATATTTT,CASSVQGYSGNTIYF
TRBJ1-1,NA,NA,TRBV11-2,TGTGCCAGCAGCTTAGACGCACCAGCGGGTGACACTGAAGCTTTCTTT,CASSLDAPAGDTEAFF
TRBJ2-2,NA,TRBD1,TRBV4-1,TGCGCCAGCAGCCAGGCCAGACAGGGGGGTACCGGGGAGCTGTTTTTT,CASSQARQGGTGELFF
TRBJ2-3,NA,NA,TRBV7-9,TGTGCCAGCAGCTTATTGCAGGGGGTATTGGCGGGGAGGACAGATACGCAGTATTTT,CASSLLQGVLAGRTDTQYF
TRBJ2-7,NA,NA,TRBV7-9,TGTGCCAGCAGCTTACGGGACAACTCCTACGAGCAGTACTTC,CASSLRDNSYEQYF
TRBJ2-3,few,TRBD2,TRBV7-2,TGTGCCAGCAGCCCCGAAGCGGGGGTAGGGGCAGATACGCAGTATTTT,CASSPEAGVGADTQYF
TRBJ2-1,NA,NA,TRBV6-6,TGTGCCAGCGCCGGGAAGACCTACAATGAGCAGTTCTTC,CASAGKTYNEQFF
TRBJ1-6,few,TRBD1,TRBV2,TGTGCCAGCAGTAGGACAGGGGCTAAGCGTTCACCCCTCCACTTT,CASSRTGAKRSPLHF
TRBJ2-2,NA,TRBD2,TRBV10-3,TGTGCCATCGCCGCCGGACTAGCGAACACCGGGGAGCTGTTTTTT,CAIAAGLANTGELFF
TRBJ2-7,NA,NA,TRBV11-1,TGTGCCAGCAGCTTAGGCGACAACCCGCTTCGGGAGCAGTACTTC,CASSLGDNPLREQYF
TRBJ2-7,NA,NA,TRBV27,TGTGCCAGCAGTTTAAGCGGACCCCCGGGCTCCTACGAGCAGTACTTC,CASSLSGPPGSYEQYF
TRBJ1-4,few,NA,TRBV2,TGTGCCAGCAGTGAAGGCGGATCTAATGAAAAACTGTTTTTT,CASSEGGSNEKLFF
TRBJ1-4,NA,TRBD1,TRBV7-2,TGTGCCAGCAGCTTACCAAGAGACAGGGCGGGAAAACTGTTTTTT,CASSLPRDRAGKLFF
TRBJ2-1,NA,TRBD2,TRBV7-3,TGTGCCAGCAGCTTAACCCCTAGCGGGGCGGAGTTCTTC,CASSLTPSGAEFF
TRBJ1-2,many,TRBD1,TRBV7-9,TGTGCCAGCAGCTTAGACGCAGGGACAGGGGTTTTTCACTATGGCTACACCTTC,CASSLDAGTGVFHYGYTF
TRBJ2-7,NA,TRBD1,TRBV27,TGTGCCACCAAGGAACAGGGGACCTACGAGCAGTACTTC,CATKEQGTYEQYF
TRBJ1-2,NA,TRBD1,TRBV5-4,TGTGCCAGCACCCCGGCCGTTGAGGGGGCGATCTATGGCTACACCTTC,CASTPAVEGAIYGYTF
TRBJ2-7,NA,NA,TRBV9,TGTGCCAGCAGCGGGGACAACTCCTACGAGCAGTACTTC,CASSGDNSYEQYF
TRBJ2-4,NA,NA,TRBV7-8,TGTGCCAGCAGCTTTGACAGGACCAAAAACATTCAGTACTTC,CASSFDRTKNIQYF
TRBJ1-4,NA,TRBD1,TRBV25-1,TGTGCCAGCAGCGGAGACAGGGGAAGTGAAAAACTGTTTTTT,CASSGDRGSEKLFF
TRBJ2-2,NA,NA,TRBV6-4,TGTGCCAGCAGTGGGGCCGGGGGAACGCTGTTTTTT,CASSGAGGTLFF
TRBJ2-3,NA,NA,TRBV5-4,TGTGCCAGCAGCCCGGACTCCACAGATACGCAGTATTTT,CASSPDSTDTQYF
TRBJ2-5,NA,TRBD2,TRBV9,TGTGCCAGCAGCGTAGGGCTAGCGGGGAGACAAGAGACCCAGTACTTC,CASSVGLAGRQETQYF